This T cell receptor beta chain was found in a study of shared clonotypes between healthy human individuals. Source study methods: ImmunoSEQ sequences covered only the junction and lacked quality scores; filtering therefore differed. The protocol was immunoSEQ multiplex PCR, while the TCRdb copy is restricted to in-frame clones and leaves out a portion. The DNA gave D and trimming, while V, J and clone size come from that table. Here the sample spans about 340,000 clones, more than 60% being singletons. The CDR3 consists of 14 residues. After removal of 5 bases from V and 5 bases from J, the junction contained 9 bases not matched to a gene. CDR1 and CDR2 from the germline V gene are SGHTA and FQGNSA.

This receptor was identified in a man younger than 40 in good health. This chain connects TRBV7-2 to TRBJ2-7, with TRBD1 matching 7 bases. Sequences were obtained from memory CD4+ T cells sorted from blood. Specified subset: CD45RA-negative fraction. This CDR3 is CASSLGGRVDEQYF. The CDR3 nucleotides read TGTGCCAGCAGCCTAGGGGGCAGGGTCGACGAGCAGTACTTC.